Following are 24 T cell receptor beta chains from one sample sequenced in a study of monozygotic twins with inflammatory bowel disease. TCRdb reworked the 5' RACE reads into one entry per CDR3 protein, no DNA. The sample table includes around 450,000 distinct CDR3 sequences. Sequences were obtained from blood. Receptor source: a human donor with ulcerative colitis or Crohn's disease, or a healthy co-twin of an affected twin (not recorded which).

The chain links TRBV24-1 to TRBJ2-6; TCRdb proposes TRBD1, but this gene call is untestable without DNA. CDR1 and CDR2 (germline): KGHDR, SFDVKD. The CDR3 totals 18 residues. The CDR3 loop reads CATSDSSPDRFGANVLTF.

The genes are TRBV4-1 and TRBJ2-3. Germline V CDR1 and CDR2: MGHRA, YSYEKL. The CDR3 loop spans 16 amino acids. The CDR3 sequence is CASSQGRILSTDTQYF.

The chain has TRBV5-5 and TRBJ1-2; TCRdb's D call of TRBD1 is untestable without DNA. This CDR3 is 17 amino acids long. In germline, CDR1 is SGHKS, CDR2 YYEKEE (reference sequence). CDR3 sequence: CASSPALRQGAWGGYTF. Supplemented by reference TRBV5-5 and TRBJ1-2, the full variable domain reads DAGVTQSPTHLIKTRGQQVTLRCSPISGHKSVSWYQQVLGQGPQFIFQYYEKEERGRGNFPDRFSARQFPNYSSELNVNALLLGDSALYLCASSPALRQGAWGGYTFGSGTRLTVV.

The V call is TRBV11-2, the J call TRBJ2-1; no DNA is available, so the TRBD2 call from TCRdb remains unchecked. From germline, CDR1 is SGHAT and CDR2 FQNNGV. The length of the CDR3 is 15 residues. CDR3 amino acids: CATTGGLGSYNEQFF.

The chain is built from TRBV25-1 and TRBJ2-2. This CDR3 spans 12 amino acids. Germline V lookup: CDR1 MGHDK, CDR2 SYGVNS. CDR3 sequence: CASSVLTGELFF.

The rearrangement joins TRBV5-4 to TRBJ2-7; TCRdb calls TRBD2, which cannot be checked without DNA. CDR3 length equals 14 residues. CDR1 is SGHNT, CDR2 YYREEE, per germline (reference sequence). This chain's CDR3 is CASSLGLANTEQYF.

This chain uses TRBV28 with TRBJ2-7; TCRdb outputs TRBD1, but without DNA this stays unchecked. The CDR3 contains 15 residues. CDR1 MDHEN and CDR2 SYDVKM come from the germline V gene. The CDR3 protein is CASSLSGGARGEQYF.

V usage is TRBV3-1 and J usage is TRBJ2-1; TCRdb selects TRBD2, and the lack of DNA leaves this call unchecked. The germline CDR1 and CDR2 sequences are LGHDT and YNNKEL (reference sequence). The CDR3 sequence is 15 residues long. The CDR3 loop is CASSRAGEYYNEQFF.

The chain combines TRBV3-1 with TRBJ2-1; TCRdb lists TRBD1, though no DNA is available to test this call. The CDR3 runs to 13 residues. The germline CDR1 and CDR2 sequences are LGHDT and YNNKEL (reference sequence). Here the CDR3 reads CASSQDQGNEQFF.

The chain is built from TRBV28 and TRBJ1-3. The CDR3 runs 15 residues. Germline lookup yields CDR1 MDHEN and CDR2 SYDVKM. The CDR3 loop is CASSFSSNSGNTIYF.

This sequence joins TRBV18 and TRBJ2-5. The germline V gene encodes CDR1 KGHSH and CDR2 LQKENI. This CDR3 contains 14 residues. The CDR3: CASSPPIAQETQYF.

V gene TRBV12-5 combines with J gene TRBJ2-2. Germline values: CDR1 LGHNT, CDR2 FRNRAP. The CDR3 loop spans 14 amino acids. CDR3 residues: CASGLDLGAGELFF.

This chain connects TRBV3-1 to TRBJ1-5; checking the TCRdb D call of TRBD1 is not possible without DNA. The CDR3 is made up of 14 amino acids. Germline-derived CDR1 and CDR2 are LGHDT and YNNKEL (reference sequence). The CDR3 sequence is CASSQGRGRQPQHF.

This chain uses TRBV7-7 with TRBJ2-1. From germline, CDR1 is SSHAT and CDR2 FNYEAQ (reference sequence). The CDR3 consists of 16 residues. The CDR3 here is CASSPDPTTSYNEQFF.

The chain employs TRBV27 and TRBJ2-1; the TRBD1 assignment by TCRdb is unverifiable without DNA. This CDR3 spans 12 amino acids. Per germline, CDR1 MNHEY and CDR2 SMNVEV (reference sequence). The chain's CDR3 is CATRDPFGEQFF.

This chain links TRBV20-1 with TRBJ1-5. This CDR3 contains 14 residues. The germline V gene encodes CDR1 DFQATT and CDR2 SNEGSKA (reference sequence). The CDR3 sequence: CSATELNSNQPQHF.

The genes are TRBV19 and TRBJ2-1; TCRdb returns TRBD2, unconfirmable since there is no DNA. Looked up from germline, CDR1 is LNHDA and CDR2 is SQIVND (reference sequence). The CDR3 is 14 amino acids. CDR3 in amino acids: CASSIAERGYEQFF. Supplemented by reference TRBV19 and TRBJ2-1, the full variable domain reads DGGITQSPKYLFRKEGQNVTLSCEQNLNHDAMYWYRQDPGQGLRLIYYSQIVNDFQKGDIAEGYSVSREKKESFPLTVTSAQKNPTAFYLCASSIAERGYEQFFGPGTRLTVL.

The CDR3 sequence: CASSRYPPGEGQPQHF. This chain joins TRBV27 and TRBJ1-5; the TCRdb D gene call, TRBD1, has no DNA to confirm it. There are 16 residues in the CDR3. Germline-derived CDR1 and CDR2 are MNHEY and SMNVEV (reference sequence).

This CDR3 reads CASSWRGSGANVLTF. The rearrangement joins TRBV5-1 to TRBJ2-6; the TRBD2 assignment by TCRdb is unverifiable without DNA. The CDR3 has 15 amino acids. The germline CDR1 and CDR2 sequences are SGHRS and YFSETQ.

The V and J genes are TRBV20-1 and TRBJ2-1; absent DNA, TCRdb's TRBD2 call cannot be checked. Per germline, CDR1 DFQATT and CDR2 SNEGSKA (reference sequence). The CDR3 spans 20 residues. The CDR3 spells CSAISTSGTSGSNSYNEQFF.

The V and J genes are TRBV7-2 and TRBJ1-2; TCRdb's assignment of TRBD1 cannot be checked, as there is no DNA. The CDR3 spans 14 residues. The germline V gene has CDR1 SGHTA and CDR2 FQGNSA. The CDR3 here is CASSWGTGGNGYTF.

V gene TRBV20-1 combines with J gene TRBJ2-3. The CDR3 spans 17 residues. Per germline, CDR1 DFQATT and CDR2 SNEGSKA (reference sequence). CDR3 sequence: CSARVASGMSSTDTQYF.

The chain joins TRBV10-3 to TRBJ2-1; TCRdb selects TRBD1, and the lack of DNA leaves this call unchecked. The V gene's germline CDR1 is ENHRY and CDR2 SYGVKD. This CDR3 is 14 amino acids long. CDR3 loop: CAISPGTLVNEQFF.

The J gene is TRBJ2-3, the V gene TRBV3-1; TCRdb designates TRBD2, a call that cannot be tested without DNA. This CDR3 contains 15 residues. Germline V CDR1 and CDR2: LGHDT, YNNKEL (reference sequence). The chain's CDR3 is CASSSRGGLTDTQYF.